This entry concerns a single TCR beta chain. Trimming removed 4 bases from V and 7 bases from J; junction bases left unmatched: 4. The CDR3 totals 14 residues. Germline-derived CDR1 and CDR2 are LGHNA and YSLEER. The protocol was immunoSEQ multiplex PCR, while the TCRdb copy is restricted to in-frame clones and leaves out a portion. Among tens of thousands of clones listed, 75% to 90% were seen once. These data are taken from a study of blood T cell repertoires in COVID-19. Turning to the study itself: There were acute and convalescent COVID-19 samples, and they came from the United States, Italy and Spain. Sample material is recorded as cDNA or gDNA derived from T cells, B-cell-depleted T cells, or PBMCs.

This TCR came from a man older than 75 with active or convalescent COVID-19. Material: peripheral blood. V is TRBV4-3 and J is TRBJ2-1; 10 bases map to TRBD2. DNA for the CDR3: TGCGCCAGCAGCCGAGGACTAGCGGATAATGAGCAGTTCTTC. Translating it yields CASSRGLADNEQFF.